The source of this TCR beta chain is a study of CD8+ T cells in alopecia areata. Extraction of RNA preceded its reverse transcription into cDNA, which served as the sequencing template. TCRdb's table, derived via immunoSEQ multiplex PCR, lists solely in-frame clones and lacks some. This sample has 110,000 to 150,000 clones, with about 60% found just once. Trimming cost V 0 bases and J 4 bases, with 6 bases left between them. The CDR3 has 14 amino acids. The germline CDR1 and CDR2 sequences are KGHSH and LQKENI. The TCR sequence derives from a human donor with alopecia areata. V and J are TRBV18 and TRBJ2-2; D is unresolved. The source was CD4+ T cells sorted from blood, collected at week 0. The CDR3 nucleotides read TGTGCCAGCTCACCACCAGGGTTCACCGGGGAGCTGTTTTTT. Translating gives CASSPPGFTGELFF. The variable domain in full, completed from reference TRBV18 and TRBJ2-2, reads NAGVMQNPRHLVRRRGQEARLRCSPMKGHSHVYWYRQLPEEGLKFMVYLQKENIIDESGMPKERFSAEFPKEGPSILRIQQVVRGDSAAYFCASSPPGFTGELFFGEGSRLTVL.